This entry features one T cell receptor (beta chain) sequence. The data are from a study of blood T cell repertoires in COVID-19. CDR1 is LGHDT and CDR2 is YNNKEL in the germline V gene (reference sequence). This CDR3 comprises 13 residues. With 0 bases removed from V and 8 bases from J, the gap between germline ends came to 10 bases. Repertoires were generated with immunoSEQ multiplex PCR, while TCRdb's copy carries only in-frame clones and drops some. Here the sample spans about 280,000 clones, about 86% being singletons. The source of this sequence is a woman aged 25 to 45 who had recovered from COVID-19. The V gene is TRBV3-1 (or the pseudogene TRBV3-2), the J gene TRBJ1-2; possibly TRBD1 for D (6 bases). The sample comprised peripheral blood. CDR3 residues: CASSQERGAGYTF. The CDR3 region has the DNA TGTGCCAGCAGCCAAGAACGGGGGGCGGGCTACACCTTC.